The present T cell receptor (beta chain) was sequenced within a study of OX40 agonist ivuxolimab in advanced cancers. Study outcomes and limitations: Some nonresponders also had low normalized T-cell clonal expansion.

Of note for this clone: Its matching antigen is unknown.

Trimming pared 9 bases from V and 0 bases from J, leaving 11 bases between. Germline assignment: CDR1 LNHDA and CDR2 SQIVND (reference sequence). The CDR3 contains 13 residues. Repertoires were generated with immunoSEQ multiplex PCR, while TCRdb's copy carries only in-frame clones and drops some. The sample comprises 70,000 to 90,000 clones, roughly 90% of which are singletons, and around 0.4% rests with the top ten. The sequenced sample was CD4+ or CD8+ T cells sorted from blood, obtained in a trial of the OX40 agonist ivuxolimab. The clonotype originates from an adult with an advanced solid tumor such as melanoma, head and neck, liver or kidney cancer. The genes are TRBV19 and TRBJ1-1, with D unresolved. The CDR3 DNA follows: TGTGCCAGCGAATCTGATTTGAACACTGAAGCTTTCTTT. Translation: CASESDLNTEAFF. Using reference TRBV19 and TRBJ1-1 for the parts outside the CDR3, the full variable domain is DGGITQSPKYLFRKEGQNVTLSCEQNLNHDAMYWYRQDPGQGLRLIYYSQIVNDFQKGDIAEGYSVSREKKESFPLTVTSAQKNPTAFYLCASESDLNTEAFFGQGTRLTVV.